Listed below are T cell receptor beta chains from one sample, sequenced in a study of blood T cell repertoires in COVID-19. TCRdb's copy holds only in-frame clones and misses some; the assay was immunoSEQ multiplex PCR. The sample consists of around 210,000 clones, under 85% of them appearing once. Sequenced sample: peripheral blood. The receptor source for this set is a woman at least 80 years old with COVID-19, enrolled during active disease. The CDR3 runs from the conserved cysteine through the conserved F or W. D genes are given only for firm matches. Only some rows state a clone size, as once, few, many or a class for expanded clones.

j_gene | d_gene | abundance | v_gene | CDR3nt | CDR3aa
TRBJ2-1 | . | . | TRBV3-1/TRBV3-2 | TGTGCCAGCAGCCAAGTCGGCGGCTCCTACAATGAGCAGTTCTTC | CASSQVGGSYNEQFF
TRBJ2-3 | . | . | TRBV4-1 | TGCGCCAGCAGCCACCCGACGGGATTAGATACGCAGTATTTT | CASSHPTGLDTQYF
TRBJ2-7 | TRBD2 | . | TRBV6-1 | TGTGCCAGCAGAACTCTAGCGGGAAAGGATTACGAGCAGTACTTC | CASRTLAGKDYEQYF
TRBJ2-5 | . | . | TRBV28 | TGTGCCAGCAGTTTCTCGCGGGGAGAGACCCAGTACTTC | CASSFSRGETQYF
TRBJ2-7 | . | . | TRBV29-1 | TGCAGCGGGGGTAGGGGGTCCGAGCAGTACTTC | CSGGRGSEQYF
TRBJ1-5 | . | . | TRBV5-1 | TGCGCCAGCAGCTTGGCGGTGGGCCATCAGCCCCAGCATTTT | CASSLAVGHQPQHF
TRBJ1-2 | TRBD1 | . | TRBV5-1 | TGCGCCAGCAGACTAACCGGGACAGGAGCTAACTATGGCTACACCTTC | CASRLTGTGANYGYTF
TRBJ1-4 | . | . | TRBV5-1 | TGCGCCAGCAGCGACCAGCCTTCGGGGGCAACTAATGAAAAACTGTTTTTT | CASSDQPSGATNEKLFF
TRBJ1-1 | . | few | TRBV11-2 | TGTGCCAGCAGCTTATTGGGGGGCACTGAAGCTTTCTTT | CASSLLGGTEAFF
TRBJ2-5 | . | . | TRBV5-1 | TGCGCCAGCAGCTTCGAAAGCCTAGAGACCCAGTACTTC | CASSFESLETQYF
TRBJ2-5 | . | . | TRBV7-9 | TGTGCCAGCAGCTTGGGGGCCCATGGAGAGACCCAGTACTTC | CASSLGAHGETQYF
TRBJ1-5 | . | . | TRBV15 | TGTGCCACCAGCAGTCAACCGACCAGGGGAAATCAGCCCCAGCATTTT | CATSSQPTRGNQPQHF
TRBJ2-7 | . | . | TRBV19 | TGTGCCAGTAGCCTAACGAGGGCAGACTACGAGCAGTACTTC | CASSLTRADYEQYF
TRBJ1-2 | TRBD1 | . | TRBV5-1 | TGCGCCAGCAGCTTGGGACAGGGAGGCTATGGCTACACCTTC | CASSLGQGGYGYTF
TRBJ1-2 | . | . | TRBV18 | TGTGCCAGCTCACCAGCCCTAGGTGGGAACTATGGCTACACCTTC | CASSPALGGNYGYTF
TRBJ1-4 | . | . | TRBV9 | TGTGCCAGCAGCCCCAACGGTAATGATGAAAAACTGTTTTTT | CASSPNGNDEKLFF
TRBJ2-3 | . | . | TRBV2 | TGTGCCAGCAGCACCGACTATTCCCGCACAGATACGCAGTATTTT | CASSTDYSRTDTQYF
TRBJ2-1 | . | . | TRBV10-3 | TGTGCCGCTACTTCTAGCTCCTACAATGAGCAGTTCTTC | CAATSSSYNEQFF
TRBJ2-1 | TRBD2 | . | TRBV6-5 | TGTGCCAGCAATGTGGCGGGAGCCTACAATGAGCAGTTCTTC | CASNVAGAYNEQFF
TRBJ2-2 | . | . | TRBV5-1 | TGCGCCAGCAGCTTGACAGGGAACACCGGGGAGCTGTTTTTT | CASSLTGNTGELFF
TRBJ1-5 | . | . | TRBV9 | TGTGCCAGCAGCGTAGCTCCGAATCAGCCCCAGCATTTT | CASSVAPNQPQHF
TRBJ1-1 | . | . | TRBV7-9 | TGTGCCAGCAGCTCGGACGGCCCGGGAGAAGCTTTCTTT | CASSSDGPGEAFF
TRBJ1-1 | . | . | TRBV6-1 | TGTGCCAGCAGTGAAGCCGATATTCGGCCCGGGTCCACTGAAGCTTTCTTT | CASSEADIRPGSTEAFF
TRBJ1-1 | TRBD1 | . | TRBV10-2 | TGCGCCAGCAGTGGACAGGGTACCACTGAAGCTTTCTTT | CASSGQGTTEAFF
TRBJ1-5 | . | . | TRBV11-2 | TGTGCCAGCAGCTTAGATCGGGTGAATCAGCCCCAGCATTTT | CASSLDRVNQPQHF
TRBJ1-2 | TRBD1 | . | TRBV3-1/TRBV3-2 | TGTGCCAGCAGCCAAACGCAGGGGGCGGGTGGCTACACCTTC | CASSQTQGAGGYTF
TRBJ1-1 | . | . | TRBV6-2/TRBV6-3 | TGTGCCAGCAGTCCCCACACGGGGAACACTGAAGCTTTCTTT | CASSPHTGNTEAFF
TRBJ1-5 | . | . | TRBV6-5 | TGTGCCAGCAGCAGGACAGCAAACAATCAGCCCCAGCATTTT | CASSRTANNQPQHF
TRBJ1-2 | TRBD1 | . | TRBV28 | TGTGCCAGCAGTTCAGACAGGGGGTGGAACTATGGCTACACCTTC | CASSSDRGWNYGYTF
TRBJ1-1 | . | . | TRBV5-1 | TGCGCCAGCAGCTGGAGGGATAACACTGAAGCTTTCTTT | CASSWRDNTEAFF
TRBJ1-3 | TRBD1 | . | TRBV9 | TGTGCCAGCAGCGTAGCAACCCGACAGGGGGTGGCCGGAAACACCATATATTTT | CASSVATRQGVAGNTIYF
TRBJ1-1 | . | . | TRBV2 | TGTGCCAGCAGCCCCGGGACAATGAACACTGAAGCTTTCTTT | CASSPGTMNTEAFF
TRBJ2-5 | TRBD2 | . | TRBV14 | TGTGCCAGCAGCCAGACTAGCGGGGGGCCAAAGACCCAGTACTTC | CASSQTSGGPKTQYF
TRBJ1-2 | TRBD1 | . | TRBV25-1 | TGTGCCAGCAGTGATAATCGGGGTCGGGGACAGGCGATCTATGGCTACACCTTC | CASSDNRGRGQAIYGYTF
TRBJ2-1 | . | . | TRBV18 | TGTGCCAGCTCACCACCGGGAGCTAGTACGTACAATGAGCAGTTCTTC | CASSPPGASTYNEQFF
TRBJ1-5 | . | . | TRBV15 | TGTGCCACCAGCACCCCTCTCCAGCCCCAGCATTTT | CATSTPLQPQHF
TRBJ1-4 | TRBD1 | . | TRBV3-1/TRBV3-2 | TGTGCCAGCAGCCAGACAGGGGAAAAACTGTTTTTT | CASSQTGEKLFF
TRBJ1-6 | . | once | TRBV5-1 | TGCGCCAGCAGCTCCTCGTCGCGGAATGGTGGATCACCCCTCCACTTT | CASSSSSRNGGSPLHF
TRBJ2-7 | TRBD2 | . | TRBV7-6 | TGTGCCAGCAGCGCTAGCGGGAGCTCCTACGAGCAGTACTTC | CASSASGSSYEQYF
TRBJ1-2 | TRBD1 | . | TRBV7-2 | TGTGCCAGCAGCCGTCACTTGGACAGGGGGTATGACTATGGCTACACCTTC | CASSRHLDRGYDYGYTF
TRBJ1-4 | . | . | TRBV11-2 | TGTGCCAGCAGCCGGGGGGTCGTGGGGGATAATGAAAAACTGTTTTTT | CASSRGVVGDNEKLFF
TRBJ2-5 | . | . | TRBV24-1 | TGTGCCACCAGTCCGGGCGGGCCTCAAGAGACCCAGTACTTC | CATSPGGPQETQYF
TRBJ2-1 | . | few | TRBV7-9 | TGTGCCAGCAGCTTATCCAGCTCCTACAATGAGCAGTTCTTC | CASSLSSSYNEQFF
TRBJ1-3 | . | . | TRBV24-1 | TGTGCCACCCCCGTCTCGTCTGGAAACACCATATATTTT | CATPVSSGNTIYF
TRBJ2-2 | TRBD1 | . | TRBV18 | TGTGCCAGCTCACCAAATACAGGGGGCGCGAACACCGGGGAGCTGTTTTTT | CASSPNTGGANTGELFF
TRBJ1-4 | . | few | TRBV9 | TGTGCCAGCAGCGCCACAGGGCTTAATGAAAAACTGTTTTTT | CASSATGLNEKLFF
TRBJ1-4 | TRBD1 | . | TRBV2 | TGTGCCAGCAGCGCCGGGACAGGAGCGGAAAAACTGTTTTTT | CASSAGTGAEKLFF
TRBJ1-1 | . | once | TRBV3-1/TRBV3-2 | TGTGCCAGCAGCCCACTTGGGGCTGGAGGGCGGACTGAAGCTTTCTTT | CASSPLGAGGRTEAFF
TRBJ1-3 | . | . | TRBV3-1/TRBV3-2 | TGTGCCAGCAGCCAACCTGGACAGTCTCTGACCATATATTTT | CASSQPGQSLTIYF
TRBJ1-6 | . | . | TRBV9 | TGTGCCAGCAGCGTAGAAGCTGTTAGTAATTCACCCCTCCACTTT | CASSVEAVSNSPLHF
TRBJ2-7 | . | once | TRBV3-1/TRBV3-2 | TGTGCCAGCAGCCCCGGACTTAGCTCCTACGAGCAGTACTTC | CASSPGLSSYEQYF
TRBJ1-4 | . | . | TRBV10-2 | TGCGCCAGCCAAGTGGGAGGTATGGGTGAAAAACTGTTTTTT | CASQVGGMGEKLFF
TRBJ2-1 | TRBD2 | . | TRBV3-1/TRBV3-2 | TGTGCCAGCAGCCTGACTAGCGGGAGTGAGCAGTTCTTC | CASSLTSGSEQFF
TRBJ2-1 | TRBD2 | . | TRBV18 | TGTGCCAGCTCACCCTGGACTAGCGGGCACAATGAGCAGTTCTTC | CASSPWTSGHNEQFF
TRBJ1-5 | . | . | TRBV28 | TGTGCCAGCAGCCCCGACCCGGGGGGTAGCAATCAGCCCCAGCATTTT | CASSPDPGGSNQPQHF